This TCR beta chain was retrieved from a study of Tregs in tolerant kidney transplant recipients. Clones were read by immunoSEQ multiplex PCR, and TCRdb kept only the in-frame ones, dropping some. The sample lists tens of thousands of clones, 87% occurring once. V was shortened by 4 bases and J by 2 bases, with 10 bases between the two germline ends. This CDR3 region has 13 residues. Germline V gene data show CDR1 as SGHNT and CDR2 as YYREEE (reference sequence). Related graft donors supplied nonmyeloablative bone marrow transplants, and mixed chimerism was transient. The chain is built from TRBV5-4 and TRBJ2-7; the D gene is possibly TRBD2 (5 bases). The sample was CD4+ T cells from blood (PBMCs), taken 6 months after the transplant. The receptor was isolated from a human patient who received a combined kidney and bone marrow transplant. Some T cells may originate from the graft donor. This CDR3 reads CASSIGLPYEQYF. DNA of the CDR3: TGTGCCAGCAGCATAGGACTGCCCTACGAGCAGTACTTC.